These T cell receptor beta chains were read from a single sample in a study of CD4 T cells in relation to SARS-CoV-2 and coronaviruses. The table came from immunoSEQ multiplex PCR; TCRdb's copy has only in-frame clones and leaves some out. Altogether more than 15,000 clones are present, 78% being singletons, with the ten largest covering approximately 19%. These TCRs' antigens remain unknown. The specimen was CD4+ T cells from PBMCs, cultured in vitro. These receptor sequences come from a human donor in good health. The conserved cysteine and the conserved F or W are not part of the CDR3 here. D genes are given only for firm matches. Not all rows give a size; the values are once, few, many and, for expanded clones, a class.

V gene	D gene	clone size	J gene	CDR3 protein
TRBV19	TRBD1	.	TRBJ1-5	ASSRQGTGQPQH
TRBV28	.	.	TRBJ2-7	ASMLPGVYEQY
TRBV25-1	.	.	TRBJ1-1	ASSETTRNTEAF
TRBV9	.	.	TRBJ2-2	ASSVGNTGELF
TRBV9	TRBD2	.	TRBJ2-2	ASSAALAGAGGELF
TRBV5-4	.	once	TRBJ2-7	ASSRSGISYEQY
TRBV11-3	.	.	TRBJ2-3	ASSPSTYTDTQY
TRBV5-4	TRBD2	.	TRBJ2-3	ASSLNVAGNTDTQY
TRBV18	TRBD2	.	TRBJ2-3	ASSPIAGGPTDTQY
TRBV11-2	.	once	TRBJ1-2	ASSLGHESGYT
TRBV19	TRBD1	.	TRBJ2-7	ASSINRGYEQY
TRBV6-5	.	.	TRBJ1-3	ASSYSGQSGNTIY
TRBV19	TRBD1	.	TRBJ2-1	ASKLAGTGHPDEQF
TRBV7-2	.	.	TRBJ2-7	ASSFHRTGLEQY
TRBV5-1	.	.	TRBJ2-7	ASSSPGQVSYEQY
TRBV28	TRBD2	.	TRBJ2-3	ASRSSGSPFTQY
TRBV9	.	once	TRBJ2-5	ASTHGDSRFGTQY
TRBV7-9	TRBD2	.	TRBJ2-5	ASSLAFLGRAWETQY
TRBV2	.	.	TRBJ2-5	ASSEVGRETQY
TRBV4-1	.	medium-sized	TRBJ2-3	ASSQRPISPDTQY
TRBV30	.	few	TRBJ2-5	AWSQGETQY
TRBV10-3	TRBD1	.	TRBJ1-2	AISPGTGVPGYT
TRBV15	.	.	TRBJ2-3	ATSRDQGDTQY
TRBV6-1	.	.	TRBJ1-1	ASSEARQLNTEAF
TRBV7-9	.	.	TRBJ2-1	ASSLGVAIDSYNEQF
TRBV7-2	.	.	TRBJ2-3	ASSSRTADTQY
TRBV18	.	.	TRBJ1-3	ASSPRTVGQSSGNTIY
TRBV5-1	.	.	TRBJ2-3	ASSLVASGGTDTQY